The rows below give T cell receptor beta chains drawn from one sample of a study of T cell responses to AZD1222 COVID-19 vaccine. The assay was immunoSEQ multiplex PCR, and TCRdb's table has in-frame clones only and misses some. The sample consists of about 94,000 clones, approximately 81% of them appearing once. The sample consisted of peripheral blood, taken 28 days after the second AZD1222 dose. The origin of the receptors is an adult who received the AZD1222 COVID-19 vaccine. Both conserved end residues are part of each CDR3. A D gene is named only where the DNA matches it firmly. Clone size is shown for a subset of rows, as once, few, many or a class of expanded clone.

D gene: .; clone size: few; V gene: TRBV12-2; J gene: TRBJ2-1; CDR3 protein: CASRFFTSANEQFF; CDR3 DNA: TGTGCAAGTCGCTTCTTCACTAGCGCAAATGAGCAGTTCTTC
D gene: .; clone size: .; V gene: TRBV4-1; J gene: TRBJ2-2; CDR3 protein: CASSQTLVPYTGELFF; CDR3 DNA: TGCGCCAGCAGCCAAACACTTGTTCCGTACACCGGGGAGCTGTTTTTT
D gene: TRBD2; clone size: once; V gene: TRBV4-2; J gene: TRBJ2-1; CDR3 protein: CASSQGRKVRLAGDNEQFF; CDR3 DNA: TGTGCCAGCAGCCAAGGACGGAAGGTTCGACTAGCGGGAGACAATGAGCAGTTCTTC
D gene: .; clone size: .; V gene: TRBV4-3; J gene: TRBJ2-2; CDR3 protein: CASSQDYRDNGELFF; CDR3 DNA: TGCGCCAGCAGCCAAGATTACAGGGATAACGGGGAGCTGTTTTTT
D gene: .; clone size: .; V gene: TRBV7-2; J gene: TRBJ2-7; CDR3 protein: CASSPTQGYSSYEQYF; CDR3 DNA: TGTGCCAGCAGCCCCACCCAGGGGTATAGCTCCTACGAGCAGTACTTC
D gene: .; clone size: .; V gene: TRBV6-5; J gene: TRBJ1-4; CDR3 protein: CASSPIATNEKLFF; CDR3 DNA: TGTGCCAGCTCCCCGATTGCAACTAATGAAAAACTGTTTTTT
D gene: TRBD2; clone size: .; V gene: TRBV19; J gene: TRBJ2-1; CDR3 protein: CASSWTSGSYNEQFF; CDR3 DNA: TGTGCCAGTAGTTGGACTAGCGGGAGCTACAATGAGCAGTTCTTC
D gene: .; clone size: .; V gene: TRBV19; J gene: TRBJ1-5; CDR3 protein: CASRERGIGSNQPQHF; CDR3 DNA: TGTGCCAGTAGAGAACGGGGGATTGGGAGCAATCAGCCCCAGCATTTT
D gene: .; clone size: .; V gene: TRBV5-5; J gene: TRBJ1-1; CDR3 protein: CASSLMTGRGEAFF; CDR3 DNA: TGTGCCAGCAGCTTAATGACGGGAAGGGGTGAAGCTTTCTTT
D gene: .; clone size: .; V gene: TRBV15; J gene: TRBJ1-1; CDR3 protein: CATSRGRNEAFF; CDR3 DNA: TGTGCCACCAGCAGAGGACGAAATGAAGCTTTCTTT
D gene: .; clone size: .; V gene: TRBV19; J gene: TRBJ1-4; CDR3 protein: CASSPGANEKLFF; CDR3 DNA: TGTGCCAGTAGTCCCGGAGCTAATGAAAAACTGTTTTTT
D gene: .; clone size: .; V gene: TRBV3-1/TRBV3-2; J gene: TRBJ2-1; CDR3 protein: CASSQDGDEQFF; CDR3 DNA: TGTGCCAGCAGCCAAGATGGAGATGAGCAGTTCTTC
D gene: .; clone size: .; V gene: TRBV5-5; J gene: TRBJ2-7; CDR3 protein: CASSLWAGYEQYF; CDR3 DNA: TGTGCCAGCAGCTTGTGGGCAGGGTACGAGCAGTACTTC
D gene: TRBD1; clone size: .; V gene: TRBV5-1; J gene: TRBJ2-7; CDR3 protein: CASSFQGDSYAYEQYF; CDR3 DNA: TGCGCCAGCAGCTTTCAAGGGGACAGTTATGCCTACGAGCAGTACTTC